This record concerns one T cell receptor beta chain sequence. A much larger clone sits a single nucleotide away, making a read error possible. The data stem from a study of regulatory T cells in long-lasting Graves disease. iRepertoire HTBI primers and Arm-PCR of CDR3 regions built TCR beta libraries. MiXCR, applied by TCRdb to the multiplex PCR reads, yields one record per CDR3 protein. Of hundreds of thousands of distinct CDR3 sequences in the sample, roughly 15% were seen once. The CDR3 runs 14 residues. Time point noted: newly diagnosed GD, antithyroid drugs for less than 3 months. Preparation of the TCR library used RNA extracted from PBMCs. In addition, the sample was reused for a study of T cells in Graves' hyperthyroidism and ophthalmopathy.

The receptor was isolated from a woman in her twenties or thirties with Graves disease. The sample was peripheral blood mononuclear cells (PBMCs), taken at new diagnosis, from a patient treated with antithyroid drugs. This chain joins TRBV12-3 or TRBV12-4 and TRBJ1-5; 10 bases align to TRBD1. For the CDR3, the DNA is TGTGCCAGCAGCGAGGGACAGGGGAGACAGCCCCGGCATTTT. Protein product: CASSEGQGRQPRHF.